This T cell receptor beta chain was observed in a study of blood T cell repertoires in COVID-19. Study details: Samples of COVID-19 (acute and convalescent) were obtained from the United States, Italy and Spain. Nucleic acid was either cDNA or gDNA, and it came from T cells, B-cell-depleted T cells, or PBMCs.

Original processing methods: For nucleated cells, counts were estimated from reference gene primer amplification. The protocol was immunoSEQ multiplex PCR, while the TCRdb copy is restricted to in-frame clones and leaves out a portion. The DNA gave D and trimming, while V, J and clone size come from that table. The table includes fewer than 110,000 clones, roughly 90% detected once. This CDR3 has 16 residues. Germline loops: CDR1 LNHNV, CDR2 YYDKDF (reference sequence). Trimming took 4 bases from V and 4 from J; bases not matched to a gene: 10. The clonotype originates from a woman aged 60-75 years with acute or convalescent COVID-19. The rearrangement joins TRBV15 to TRBJ1-3, with TRBD1 identical over 7 bases. The specimen sequenced was peripheral blood. CDR3 amino acids: CATSTPGQREGNTIYF. The CDR3 bases are TGTGCCACCAGCACGCCGGGACAGAGGGAAGGAAACACCATATATTTT.